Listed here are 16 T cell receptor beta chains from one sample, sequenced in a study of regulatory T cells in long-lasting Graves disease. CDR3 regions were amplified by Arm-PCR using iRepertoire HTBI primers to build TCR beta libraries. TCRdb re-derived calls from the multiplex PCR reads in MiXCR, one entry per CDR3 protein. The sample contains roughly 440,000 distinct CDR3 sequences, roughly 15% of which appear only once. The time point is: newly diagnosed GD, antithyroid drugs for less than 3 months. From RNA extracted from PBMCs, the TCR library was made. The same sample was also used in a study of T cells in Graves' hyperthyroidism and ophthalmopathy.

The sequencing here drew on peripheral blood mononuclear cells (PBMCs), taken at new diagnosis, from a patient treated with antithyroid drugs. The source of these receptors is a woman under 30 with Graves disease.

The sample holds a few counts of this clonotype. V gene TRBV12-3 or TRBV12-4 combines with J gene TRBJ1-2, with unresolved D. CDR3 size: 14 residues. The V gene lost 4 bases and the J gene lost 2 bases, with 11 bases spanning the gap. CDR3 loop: CASSYTAGNYGYTF. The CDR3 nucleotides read TGTGCCAGCAGTTATACTGCCGGCAACTATGGCTACACCTTC.

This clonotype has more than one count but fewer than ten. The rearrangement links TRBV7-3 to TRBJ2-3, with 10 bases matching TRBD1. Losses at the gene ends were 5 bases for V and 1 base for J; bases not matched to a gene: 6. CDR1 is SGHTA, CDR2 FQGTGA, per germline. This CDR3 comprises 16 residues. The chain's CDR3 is CASSPTGTGGTDTQYF. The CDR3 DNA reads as TGTGCCAGCAGCCCTACCGGGACAGGGGGCACAGATACGCAGTATTTT.

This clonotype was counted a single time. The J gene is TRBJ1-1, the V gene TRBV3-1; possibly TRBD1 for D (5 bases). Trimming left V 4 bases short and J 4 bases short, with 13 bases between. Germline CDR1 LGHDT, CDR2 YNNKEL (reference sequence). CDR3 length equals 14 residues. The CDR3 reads CASSLRWGPTEAFF. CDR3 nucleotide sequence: TGTGCCAGCAGCCTCCGGTGGGGCCCCACTGAAGCTTTCTTT.

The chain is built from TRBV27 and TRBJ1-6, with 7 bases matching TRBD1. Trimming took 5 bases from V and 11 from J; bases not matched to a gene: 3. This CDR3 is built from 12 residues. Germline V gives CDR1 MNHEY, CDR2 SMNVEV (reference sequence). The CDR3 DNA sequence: TGTGCCAGCAGTCACGGACAGGCACCCCTCCACTTT. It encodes CASSHGQAPLHF.

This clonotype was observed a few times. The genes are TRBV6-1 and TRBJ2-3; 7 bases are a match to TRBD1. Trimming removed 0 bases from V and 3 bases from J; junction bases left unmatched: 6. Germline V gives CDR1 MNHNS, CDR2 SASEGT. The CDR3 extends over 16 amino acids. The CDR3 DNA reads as TGTGCCAGCAGTGAAGCAGGGGGCATTTCAACAGATACGCAGTATTTT. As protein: CASSEAGGISTDTQYF.

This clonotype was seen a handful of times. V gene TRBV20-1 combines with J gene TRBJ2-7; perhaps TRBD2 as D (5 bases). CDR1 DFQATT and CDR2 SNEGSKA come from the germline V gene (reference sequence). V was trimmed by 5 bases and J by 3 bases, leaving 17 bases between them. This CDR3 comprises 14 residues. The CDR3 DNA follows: TGCAGTGCTGGAACTAGAAAGATAAACTACGAGCAGTACTTC. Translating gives CSAGTRKINYEQYF.

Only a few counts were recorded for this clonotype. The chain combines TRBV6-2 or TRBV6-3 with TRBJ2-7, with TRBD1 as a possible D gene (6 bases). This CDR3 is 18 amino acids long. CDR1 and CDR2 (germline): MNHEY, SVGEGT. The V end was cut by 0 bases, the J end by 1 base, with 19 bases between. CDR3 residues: CASSYSRPGAIPSYEQYF. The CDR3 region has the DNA TGTGCCAGCAGTTACTCGAGACCAGGGGCCATCCCTTCCTACGAGCAGTACTTC.

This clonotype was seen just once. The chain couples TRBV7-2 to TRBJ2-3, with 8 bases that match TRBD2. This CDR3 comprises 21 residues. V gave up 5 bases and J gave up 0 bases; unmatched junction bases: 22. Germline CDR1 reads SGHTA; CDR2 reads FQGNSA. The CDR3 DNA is TGTGCCAGCAGCCGGCCCCGGGCAGGGGTCGGGGCTAGCGGGAGCACAGATACGCAGTATTTT. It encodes CASSRPRAGVGASGSTDTQYF.

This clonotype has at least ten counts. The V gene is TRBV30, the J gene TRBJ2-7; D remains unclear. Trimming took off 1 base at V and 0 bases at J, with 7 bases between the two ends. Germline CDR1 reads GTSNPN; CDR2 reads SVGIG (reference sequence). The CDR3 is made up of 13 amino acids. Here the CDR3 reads CAWSETNSYEQYF. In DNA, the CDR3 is TGTGCCTGGAGTGAGACAAACTCCTACGAGCAGTACTTC. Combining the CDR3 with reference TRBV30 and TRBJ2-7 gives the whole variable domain SQTIHQWPATLVQPVGSPLSLECTVEGTSNPNLYWYRQAAGRGLQLLFYSVGIGQISSEVPQNLSASRPQDRQFILSSKKLLLSDSGFYLCAWSETNSYEQYFGPGTRLTVT.

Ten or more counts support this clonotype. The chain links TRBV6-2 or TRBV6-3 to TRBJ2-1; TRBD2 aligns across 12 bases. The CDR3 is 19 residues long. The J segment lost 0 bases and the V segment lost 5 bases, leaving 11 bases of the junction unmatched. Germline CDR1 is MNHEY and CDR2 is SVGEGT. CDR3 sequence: CASSRTSGIIRVSYNEQFF. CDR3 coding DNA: TGTGCCAGCAGTAGGACTAGCGGGATCATCCGAGTCTCCTACAATGAGCAGTTCTTC.

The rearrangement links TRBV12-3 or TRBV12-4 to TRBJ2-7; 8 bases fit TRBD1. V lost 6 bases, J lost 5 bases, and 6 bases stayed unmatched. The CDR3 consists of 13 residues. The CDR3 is CASRPDRDHEQYF. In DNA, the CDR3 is TGTGCCAGCAGACCGGACAGGGACCACGAGCAGTACTTC.

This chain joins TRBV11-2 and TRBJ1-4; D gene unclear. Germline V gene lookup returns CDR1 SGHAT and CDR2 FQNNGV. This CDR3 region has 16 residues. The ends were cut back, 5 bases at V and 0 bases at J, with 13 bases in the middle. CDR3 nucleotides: TGTGCCAGCAGCCGTAGAACCCTTGCAACTAATGAAAAACTGTTTTTT. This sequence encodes CASSRRTLATNEKLFF. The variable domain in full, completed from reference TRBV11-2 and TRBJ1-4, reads EAGVAQSPRYKIIEKRQSVAFWCNPISGHATLYWYQQILGQGPKLLIQFQNNGVVDDSQLPKDRFSAERLKGVDSTLKIQPAKLEDSAVYLCASSRRTLATNEKLFFGSGTQLSVL.

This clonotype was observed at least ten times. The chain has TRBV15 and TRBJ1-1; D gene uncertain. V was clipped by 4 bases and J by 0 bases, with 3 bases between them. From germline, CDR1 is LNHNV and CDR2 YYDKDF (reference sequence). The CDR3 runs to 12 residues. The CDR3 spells CATSTVNTEAFF. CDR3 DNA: TGTGCCACCAGCACCGTGAACACTGAAGCTTTCTTT.

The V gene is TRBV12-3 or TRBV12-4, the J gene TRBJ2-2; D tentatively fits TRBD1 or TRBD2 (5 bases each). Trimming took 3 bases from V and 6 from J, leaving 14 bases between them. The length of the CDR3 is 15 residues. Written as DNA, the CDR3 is TGTGCCAGCAGTTTTCGTCCGGGGCGGTCCGGGGAGCTGTTTTTT. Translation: CASSFRPGRSGELFF.

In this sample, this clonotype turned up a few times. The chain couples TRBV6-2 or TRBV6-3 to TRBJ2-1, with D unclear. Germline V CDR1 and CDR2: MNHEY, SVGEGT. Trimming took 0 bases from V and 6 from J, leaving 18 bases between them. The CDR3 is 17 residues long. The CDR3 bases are TGTGCCAGCAGTTACTCGAGAGCCCCAGTTGAGGTCAATGAGCAGTTCTTC. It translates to CASSYSRAPVEVNEQFF.

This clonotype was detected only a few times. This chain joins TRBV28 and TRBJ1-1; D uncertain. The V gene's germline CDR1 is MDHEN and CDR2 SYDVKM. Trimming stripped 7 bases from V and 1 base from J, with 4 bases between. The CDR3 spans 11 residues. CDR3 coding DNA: TGTGCCAGCAACGCGAACACTGAAGCTTTCTTT. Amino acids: CASNANTEAFF. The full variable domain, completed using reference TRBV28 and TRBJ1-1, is DVKVTQSSRYLVKRTGEKVFLECVQDMDHENMFWYRQDPGLGLRLIYFSYDVKMKEKGDIPEGYSVSREKKERFSLILESASTNQTSMYLCASNANTEAFFGQGTRLTVV.